This is a list of T cell receptor beta chains from one sample in a study of CD8+ T cells in alopecia areata. Only in-frame clones appear in the TCRdb table, and some are missing; sequencing was by immunoSEQ multiplex PCR. The table records hundreds of thousands of clones, under 70% of them present only once. Specimen: CD4+ T cells sorted from blood, collected at week 0. The receptors here all came from a human donor with alopecia areata. Both conserved end residues are part of each CDR3. The D gene is left open where the match is weak. Size is stated for part of the rows, as once, few or many counts, or as a class when the clone is expanded.

d_call clone_size j_call cdr3_length v_call cdr3_nt cdr3_aa
TRBD1 . TRBJ2-7 14 TRBV30 TGTGCCTGGAACCCCGGGACAGGCGGCTACGAGCAGTACTTC CAWNPGTGGYEQYF
TRBD1 . TRBJ2-1 14 TRBV7-6 TGTGCCAGCAGCTACCCGGGACAGGGCAATGAGCAGTTCTTC CASSYPGQGNEQFF
. once TRBJ2-5 13 TRBV25-1 TGTGCCAGCAAAGACCGGGACTGGGAGACCCAGTACTTC CASKDRDWETQYF
. . TRBJ2-5 12 TRBV29-1 TGCAGCGTTGATCAGTCCCAAGAGACCCAGTACTTC CSVDQSQETQYF
. . TRBJ1-6 13 TRBV30 TGTGCCTGGAGTGTACTTCAGAATTCACCCCTCCACTTT CAWSVLQNSPLHF
TRBD1 few TRBJ1-4 13 TRBV30 TGTGCCTGGAGTCTAGGGACAGGCGAAAAACTGTTTTTT CAWSLGTGEKLFF
. . TRBJ2-3 15 TRBV7-2 TGTGCCAGCCGCTCAAGCCCCCTTCGCACAGATACGCAGTATTTT CASRSSPLRTDTQYF
. few TRBJ2-1 13 TRBV27 TGTGCCAGCAGCGTCAGGGGGGAAAATGAGCAGTTCTTC CASSVRGENEQFF
. . TRBJ1-2 16 TRBV7-2 TGTGCCAGCAGCTCCAGCTTTAGAGGAGTCAACTATGGCTACACCTTC CASSSSFRGVNYGYTF
. . TRBJ2-7 15 TRBV5-1 TGCGCCAGCAGCCCCCCCGCCGGGACACCCTACGAGCAGTACTTC CASSPPAGTPYEQYF